One sample yielded the 14 T cell receptor beta chains listed below, sequenced in a study of vaccination and CD4 T cells after COVID-19. No cognate antigen is known for these TCRs. Cultured CD4+ T-cell DNA underwent Oncomine TCR Beta short-read sequencing. TCRdb fed the PCR reads into MiXCR, producing one record per CDR3 protein. The table includes some 22,000 distinct CDR3 sequences, under 40% detected once. Documented time point: late sampling 161 to 241 days after vaccination in three convalescent patients. Documented treatment: roughly 10-day PBMC culture with coronavirus spike peptide pools or control peptides (ViraFEST assay). The sequenced sample was CD4+ T cells from blood, cultured in vitro, obtained about 7 months after SARS-CoV-2 vaccination. Receptor source: a human donor who had recovered from COVID-19.

Comment on this clonotype: A read error may account for a junction end that differs from germline. This chain joins TRBV20-1 and TRBJ2-1; TRBD2 matches at 8 bases. CDR1 is DFQATT, CDR2 SNEGSKA, per germline (reference sequence). The CDR3 extends over 14 amino acids. The CDR3, as DNA: TGCAGTACTAGACCGGGAGGGCCCTTCAATGAGCAGTTCTTC. This encodes CSTRPGGPFNEQFF.

The CDR3 region is CASSFWQAREAFF. The CDR3 DNA reads as TGTGCCAGCAGTTTTTGGCAGGCAAGAGAAGCTTTCTTT. The chain combines TRBV28 with TRBJ1-1; no firm D call. The germline CDR1 and CDR2 sequences are MDHEN and SYDVKM. V was pared by 3 bases and J by 8 bases, with 13 bases between. The CDR3 length is 13 residues.

This clonotype was seen more than once but under ten times. The chain carries TRBV10-3 and TRBJ1-1; 9 nucleotides align to TRBD1. From germline, CDR1 is ENHRY and CDR2 SYGVKD. This CDR3 region has 15 residues. J lost 1 base, V lost 5 bases, and 5 bases had no gene match. This CDR3 is CAISTGTGRNTEAFF. The CDR3 coding sequence is TGTGCCATCAGTACCGGGACAGGGAGGAACACTGAAGCTTTCTTT.

This clonotype showed up just a few times. The chain links TRBV7-3 to TRBJ2-1, with D perhaps TRBD1 (7 bases). This CDR3 has 16 amino acids. V lost 5 bases to trimming and J lost 10 bases, with 24 bases between them. Germline loops: CDR1 SGHTA, CDR2 FQGTGA. CDR3 DNA sequence: TGTGCCAGCAGCGTAGGGGCGGGGACAGAGAGTGGCGAGCAGTTCTTC. Its protein product is CASSVGAGTESGEQFF.

The chain recombines TRBV20-1 with TRBJ2-2; TRBD2 might be the D (7 bases). Germline-derived CDR1 and CDR2 are DFQATT and SNEGSKA (reference sequence). Trimming shortened V by 3 bases and J by 4 bases, and 15 bases separated the two germline ends. The CDR3 contains 15 residues. The CDR3 sequence: CSARLGGGSTGELFF. The DNA for the CDR3 is TGCAGTGCTAGGTTAGGGGGGGGCAGCACCGGGGAGCTGTTTTTT.

V and J are TRBV29-1 and TRBJ2-1; the D gene could be TRBD1 or TRBD2 (5 bases each). The CDR3 spans 13 residues. The germline V gene has CDR1 SQVTM and CDR2 ANQGSEA. Trimming removed 7 bases from V and 4 bases from J, with 14 bases in between. The CDR3, as DNA: TGCAGCGCCACGAGGGGCGGATACAATGAGCAGTTCTTC. Protein product: CSATRGGYNEQFF.

This clonotype was seen a few times. The gene calls are TRBV10-3 and TRBJ2-1; TRBD2 aligns across 9 bases. The CDR3 has 15 amino acids. The V gene's germline CDR1 is ENHRY and CDR2 SYGVKD. The trim removed 0 bases at V and 7 bases at J, leaving 4 bases unmatched. For the CDR3, the DNA is TGTGCCATCAGTGAGTCGGGCGGGAGGGATAATGAGCAGTTCTTC. It encodes CAISESGGRDNEQFF.

In its sample, this clonotype is medium-sized (0.01 to 0.1%). The CDR3 nucleotides are TGTGCCAGTGGGACAGGGAGCGAGCAGTACTTC. Translation gives CASGTGSEQYF. The genes are TRBV19 and TRBJ2-7; 9 bases are shared with TRBD1. Germline loops: CDR1 LNHDA, CDR2 SQIVND (reference sequence). This CDR3 contains 11 residues. Germline trimming cut 8 bases from V and 6 bases from J; bases unmatched to any gene: 2.

In its sample, this clonotype is medium-sized. The chain has TRBV20-1 and TRBJ2-1, with 12 bases identical to TRBD2. This CDR3 region has 16 residues. CDR1 and CDR2 from the germline V gene are DFQATT and SNEGSKA (reference sequence). Trimming at V came to 4 bases and at J to 7 bases, leaving 11 bases not matched to a gene. The CDR3 coding sequence is TGCAGTGCTACTGATCTTACTAGCGGGAGGTGGAATGAGCAGTTCTTC. This codes for CSATDLTSGRWNEQFF.

The chain has TRBV28 and TRBJ2-7; TRBD1 or TRBD2 may be the D gene (6 bases each). V was clipped by 1 base and J by 0 bases, with 7 bases between them. Looked up from germline, CDR1 is MDHEN and CDR2 is SYDVKM. This CDR3 contains 14 residues. This CDR3 reads CASSLSGASYEQYF. The CDR3 coding sequence is TGTGCCAGCAGTTTATCGGGGGCCTCCTACGAGCAGTACTTC. Drawing the rest from reference TRBV28 and TRBJ2-7, the complete variable domain is DVKVTQSSRYLVKRTGEKVFLECVQDMDHENMFWYRQDPGLGLRLIYFSYDVKMKEKGDIPEGYSVSREKKERFSLILESASTNQTSMYLCASSLSGASYEQYFGPGTRLTVT.

The chain carries TRBV20-1 and TRBJ2-1; 9 bases are shared with TRBD2. This CDR3 spans 14 amino acids. CDR1 is DFQATT and CDR2 is SNEGSKA in the germline V gene (reference sequence). This CDR3 reads CSESRREGVNEQFF. The CDR3 DNA follows: TGCAGCGAAAGCCGGCGGGAGGGGGTGAATGAGCAGTTCTTC.

In this sample, this clonotype turned up a few times. The rearrangement uses TRBV7-9 and TRBJ2-7; weak D call: TRBD2 (6 bases). V was shortened by 5 bases and J by 2 bases, with 13 bases between the two germline ends. This CDR3 is built from 14 residues. Germline V gene lookup returns CDR1 SEHNR and CDR2 FQNEAQ (reference sequence). The CDR3 bases are TGTGCCAGCAGCGGCACCGGGACTGCCTACGAGCAGTACTTC. Translated: CASSGTGTAYEQYF.

The V call is TRBV6-2 or TRBV6-3, the J call TRBJ1-5; D not resolved. The CDR3 is made up of 13 amino acids. Trimming removed 3 bases from V and 10 bases from J, with 13 bases in between. Germline V gene data show CDR1 as MNHEY and CDR2 as SVGEGT. The CDR3 loop is CASSYDPEGPQHF. The CDR3 DNA sequence: TGTGCCAGCAGTTATGACCCCGAAGGTCCCCAGCATTTT.

V gene TRBV24-1 combines with J gene TRBJ1-2; TRBD1 matches at 7 bases. J lost 4 bases, V lost 2 bases, and 3 bases had no gene match. The CDR3 has 14 amino acids. Germline CDR1 and CDR2: KGHDR and SFDVKD. The CDR3 loop is CATSDWDRFYGYTF. CDR3 in DNA: TGTGCCACCAGTGATTGGGACAGATTCTATGGCTACACCTTC.